The present entry profiles one T cell receptor (beta chain) with its context. As yet, its antigen is unknown. Germline V gene data show CDR1 as SGDLS and CDR2 as YYNGEE. The germline V and J ends were trimmed by 6 bases and 3 bases, with 15 bases remaining between them. The CDR3 contains 14 residues. This entry is derived from a study of post-analysis software for immune sequencing data. Regarding the study as a whole: Under the F measure, samples that were prepared in one batch clustered strongly together. Patients used five TRBV segments, including TRBV5-6, TRBV5-1 and TRBV20-1, more often than controls. Patients with multiple sclerosis recorded significantly lower normalized Chao1 diversity than controls, the study found.

Unique-molecular-identifier-tagged TCR beta cDNA libraries were used. TCRdb analysed the PCR reads with MiXCR anew, one entry per CDR3 protein. Among fewer than 850,000 distinct CDR3 sequences listed, about 32% were seen once. Specimen: blood. This receptor was obtained from a girl aged 5-17 years with multiple sclerosis. The genes are TRBV9 and TRBJ2-5; the D gene is possibly TRBD1 (6 bases). CDR3 amino acids: CASTRSAGEETQYF. In DNA form, the CDR3 reads TGTGCCAGCACACGATCTGCAGGGGAAGAGACCCAGTACTTC.